These 9 T cell receptor beta chains originate from one sample sequenced in a study of CD8 T cells in Susac syndrome. Reverse transcription of roughly 0.5 to 1 ug RNA was carried out with random hexamers. TCRdb fed the immunoSEQ multiplex PCR reads into MiXCR, producing one record per CDR3 protein. Of tens of thousands of distinct CDR3 sequences detected, 93% appear once; the ten largest clones hold 0.63%. Sequencing was done on a sample of CD8+ T cells from PBMCs. The receptors were sampled from a human donor with Susac syndrome.

The V call is TRBV20-1, the J call TRBJ2-2, with TRBD1 matching over 8 bases. Per the germline V gene, CDR1 is DFQATT and CDR2 is SNEGSKA (reference sequence). J was trimmed by 3 bases and V by 0 bases; bases with no gene match: 9. The CDR3 has 17 residues. The CDR3 DNA is TGCAGTGCTAGAGATGTAGGACAGGGAATTTACACCGGGGAGCTGTTTTTT. Translation gives CSARDVGQGIYTGELFF.

The J gene is TRBJ2-3, the V gene TRBV7-8; the D call may be TRBD1 or TRBD2 (6 bases each). In germline, CDR1 is SGHVS, CDR2 FQNEAQ. V was pared by 3 bases and J by 1 base, with 17 bases between. The CDR3 length is 17 residues. This CDR3 is CASSLGGRGPGTDTQYF. For the CDR3, the DNA is TGTGCCAGCAGCTTGGGGGGCAGGGGCCCGGGCACAGATACGCAGTATTTT.

V and J are TRBV28 and TRBJ2-1, with TRBD1 matching 7 bases. J was trimmed by 6 bases and V by 4 bases; bases with no gene match: 15. The CDR3 extends over 17 amino acids. The germline V gene has CDR1 MDHEN and CDR2 SYDVKM. The CDR3: CASSSIIRQGRFNEQFF. The CDR3 DNA reads TGTGCCAGCAGTTCTATCATAAGACAGGGTCGGTTCAATGAGCAGTTCTTC.

This chain links TRBV19 with TRBJ1-2, with D maybe TRBD1 (6 bases). Germline assignment: CDR1 LNHDA and CDR2 SQIVND (reference sequence). V lost 7 bases, J lost 6 bases, and 15 bases lay in between. The CDR3 totals 13 residues. The CDR3 DNA reads TGTGCCAGTACCACGACTGAGGGGGATGGCTACACCTTC. Translated, it gives CASTTTEGDGYTF.

The J gene is TRBJ1-2, the V gene TRBV6-2 or TRBV6-3; 7 positions agree with TRBD1. Losses at the gene ends were 4 bases for V and 4 bases for J; bases not matched to a gene: 9. This CDR3 has 15 amino acids. Germline V gene sequence: CDR1 MNHEY, CDR2 SVGEGT. The CDR3, as DNA: TGTGCCAGCAGTTTATCGACGGGACAGTCCTATGGCTACACCTTC. This sequence encodes CASSLSTGQSYGYTF.

The chain has TRBV27 and TRBJ2-1; a possible D gene is TRBD1 (5 bases). Trimming took off 0 bases at V and 1 base at J, with 7 bases between the two ends. The CDR3 spans 15 residues. The germline CDR1 and CDR2 sequences are MNHEY and SMNVEV (reference sequence). The CDR3 region has the DNA TGTGCCAGCAGTTTATCAGGGGCGTCCTACAATGAGCAGTTCTTC. This translates into CASSLSGASYNEQFF.

The chain has TRBV5-1 and TRBJ1-1; weak D call: TRBD1 (5 bases). The ends were cut back, 2 bases at V and 0 bases at J, with 14 bases in the middle. The CDR3 extends over 16 amino acids. Germline CDR1 and CDR2: SGHRS and YFSETQ. CDR3 sequence reads: CASSFDRQTMNTEAFF. DNA for the CDR3: TGCGCCAGCAGCTTTGATAGACAGACGATGAACACTGAAGCTTTCTTT.

V and J are TRBV24-1 and TRBJ2-1; 8 nucleotides match TRBD1. The germline V gene encodes CDR1 KGHDR and CDR2 SFDVKD. This CDR3 region has 16 residues. The ends lost 4 bases at V and 4 bases at J; junction bases unmatched: 8. CDR3 DNA: TGTGCCACCAGTGACCCAGACAGGGGACATTACAATGAGCAGTTCTTC. Its translation is CATSDPDRGHYNEQFF.

V is TRBV11-2 and J is TRBJ2-3, with TRBD2 matching 12 bases. This CDR3 spans 16 amino acids. The trim removed 5 bases at V and 4 bases at J, leaving 7 bases unmatched. Germline V gene sequence: CDR1 SGHAT, CDR2 FQNNGV. CDR3 in amino acids: CASSPLAGGLADTQYF. For the CDR3, the DNA is TGTGCCAGCAGCCCGCTAGCGGGGGGGCTTGCAGATACGCAGTATTTT.